Listed below are T cell receptor beta chains from one sample, sequenced in a study of blood T cells in healthy people across ages. TCRdb recomputed calls from the 5' RACE reads with MiXCR, one row per CDR3 protein. The top ten clones hold 10% to 13% of a sample with 900,000 to 950,000 distinct CDR3 sequences, roughly 29% of them seen once. This sample also appeared in a second study, on T cells of mothers and their children.

Sequencing used blood. Source of these receptors: a woman between 35 and 50 years old in good health. The CDR3 runs from the conserved cysteine through the conserved F or W. The D gene is left open where the match is weak. The size of a clone is reported for some rows only, either as once, few or many, or as a class for expanded clones.

V gene	D gene	clone size	CDR3 length	J gene	CDR3 DNA	CDR3 protein
TRBV7-2	.	.	15	TRBJ2-7	TGTGCCAGCAGCTTAGAGGGCGGGCAGACCTACGAGCAGTACTTC	CASSLEGGQTYEQYF
TRBV20-1	.	.	14	TRBJ2-3	TGCAGTGCTAGGTCTAGCTGGATGACAGATACGCAGTATTTT	CSARSSWMTDTQYF
TRBV7-2	TRBD2	many	15	TRBJ2-5	TGTGCCAGCAGCTTAGAAGCGGGGGGTGGGGAGACCCAGTACTTC	CASSLEAGGGETQYF
TRBV5-5	TRBD2	many	15	TRBJ2-1	TGTGCCAGCAGCTGGGGACTAGCGGGGGGTAATGAGCAGTTCTTC	CASSWGLAGGNEQFF
TRBV24-1	.	many	15	TRBJ2-7	TGTGCCACCAGTGACCCTACAGGGAAGCCCTACGAGCAGTACTTC	CATSDPTGKPYEQYF
TRBV20-1	TRBD2	many	14	TRBJ2-7	TGCAGTGCTAGGGGACTAGCGGGGGTTTACGAGCAGTACTTC	CSARGLAGVYEQYF
TRBV12-3/TRBV12-4	.	few	13	TRBJ1-6	TGTGCCAGCAGTTTTAAGAATAATTCACCCCTCCACTTT	CASSFKNNSPLHF
TRBV13	.	.	13	TRBJ2-1	TGTGCCAGCAGCGCATCACAGGAGCCCAGTAAGTTCTTC	CASSASQEPSKFF
TRBV7-2	.	.	16	TRBJ2-1	TGTGCCAGCAGCTTTGAGGCCCAAAGCTCCTACAATGAGCAGTTCTTC	CASSFEAQSSYNEQFF
TRBV21-1	.	.	14	TRBJ2-7	TGTGCCAGCAGCAAAGCGGCCAGTATCTACGAGCAGTACTTC	CASSKAASIYEQYF
TRBV4-1	TRBD1	few	16	TRBJ1-1	TGCGCCAGCAGCCTCCCCCCTCAGGGGGCCGACACTGAAGCTTTCTTT	CASSLPPQGADTEAFF
TRBV5-1	TRBD1	.	14	TRBJ1-2	TGCGCCAGCAGCAACGGACAGGCCTGGAATGGCTACACCTTC	CASSNGQAWNGYTF
TRBV12-3/TRBV12-4	.	few	11	TRBJ2-1	TGTGCCAGCAGTCCCGTGGGGCACCAGTTCTTC	CASSPVGHQFF
TRBV7-2	TRBD1	.	12	TRBJ1-1	TGTGCCAGCAGCTTGACAGGGGTCCAGGCTTTCTTT	CASSLTGVQAFF
TRBV6-2/TRBV6-3	.	.	13	TRBJ2-3	TGTGCCAGCAACCGGGGGATGAAAGATACGCAGTATTTT	CASNRGMKDTQYF
TRBV3-1	TRBD1	.	16	TRBJ2-1	TGTGCCAGCAGCCAAACCGGGACAGGGAGGGACAATGAGCAGTTCTTC	CASSQTGTGRDNEQFF
TRBV28	.	many	16	TRBJ2-5	TGTGCCAGCAGTTTGCTAAAAGCGGCGGCCACGGAGACCCAGTACTTC	CASSLLKAAATETQYF
TRBV10-3	.	.	14	TRBJ2-3	TGTGCCATCAGTGAGTCGTTATTGACAAATACGCAGTATTTT	CAISESLLTNTQYF
TRBV4-3	TRBD1	many	17	TRBJ2-1	TGCGCCAGCAGCCAACTCGCAGGGACAGGGGTATACAATGAGCAGTTCTTC	CASSQLAGTGVYNEQFF
TRBV28	.	few	16	TRBJ2-5	TGTGCCAGCAACCCCCCCGGCACATCCGCCGGCAGGACCCAGTACTTC	CASNPPGTSAGRTQYF
TRBV27	.	.	14	TRBJ1-1	TGTGCCAGCACCCGAGGGGGAGTACGGACTGAAGCTTTCTTT	CASTRGGVRTEAFF
TRBV7-3	TRBD2	.	16	TRBJ2-3	TGTGCCAGCAGCGGTGACAGGGGACTAGCGGGGGATACGCAGTATTTT	CASSGDRGLAGDTQYF
TRBV12-3/TRBV12-4	.	many	11	TRBJ1-4	TGTGCCAGCAGTTTAGAGGAAAAACTGTTTTTT	CASSLEEKLFF
TRBV12-3/TRBV12-4	.	.	16	TRBJ1-2	TGTGCCTCTCATACCCGGGGGCGAGATCTAATCTATGGCTACACCTTC	CASHTRGRDLIYGYTF
TRBV7-3	.	.	14	TRBJ1-2	TGTGCCAGCAGCTTAACGTCGGCAGGGCATGGCTACACCTTC	CASSLTSAGHGYTF
TRBV6-2/TRBV6-3	.	few	12	TRBJ1-5	TGTGCCGGCGCCTCAGGCGGGGGACCCCAGCATTTT	CAGASGGGPQHF
TRBV6-1	.	few	11	TRBJ1-5	TGTGCCAGCAGTGAAGGTCAGCCCCAGCATTTT	CASSEGQPQHF
TRBV6-5	TRBD2	.	18	TRBJ2-5	TGTGCCAGCAGTTACTTGGTGCCTAGCGGGTGGACTCCGGAGACCCAGTACTTC	CASSYLVPSGWTPETQYF
TRBV6-5	TRBD1	.	15	TRBJ1-1	TGTGCCAGCAGCATCACCGGGACAGGGTCCACTGAAGCTTTCTTT	CASSITGTGSTEAFF
TRBV5-6	.	few	14	TRBJ1-5	TGTGCCAGCAGCTCGTTCAGGGACAATCAGCCCCAGCATTTT	CASSSFRDNQPQHF
TRBV5-1	TRBD1	many	16	TRBJ2-7	TGCGCCAGCAGGGGATCGACAGGGGTTGTTCCCTACGAGCAGTACTTC	CASRGSTGVVPYEQYF
TRBV20-1	TRBD1	.	15	TRBJ2-1	TGCAGTGCAGTGAACCCAGGGGGCCCCTACAATGAGCAGTTCTTC	CSAVNPGGPYNEQFF
TRBV12-3/TRBV12-4	.	.	15	TRBJ2-3	TGTGCCAGCAGCAAACACCGGGACATAAAGGATACGCAGTATTTT	CASSKHRDIKDTQYF
TRBV7-2	.	.	14	TRBJ1-2	TGTGCCAGCAGCCCCAGTCAGGGCCAGGGCGGCTACACCTTC	CASSPSQGQGGYTF
TRBV5-1	TRBD1	.	14	TRBJ1-4	TGCGCCAGCAGCCCACAGGGGGCGGATGAAAAACTGTTTTTT	CASSPQGADEKLFF
TRBV6-2/TRBV6-3	TRBD1	.	16	TRBJ1-5	TGTGCCAGCAGTTACCCCCCAGGGGGGGCAGAGCAGCCCCAGCATTTT	CASSYPPGGAEQPQHF
TRBV7-2	.	.	13	TRBJ2-1	TGTGCCAGCAGCAGGGCGGGGTGGCGTGAGCAGTTCTTC	CASSRAGWREQFF
TRBV4-3	TRBD1	.	16	TRBJ1-1	TGCGCCAGCAGCCTACGTTGGGACAGGGGTAACACTGAAGCTTTCTTT	CASSLRWDRGNTEAFF
TRBV15	TRBD1	.	14	TRBJ1-2	TGTGCCACCAGCGGGGACAGGGGGCGTTATGGCTACACCTTC	CATSGDRGRYGYTF
TRBV29-1	.	.	13	TRBJ2-5	TGCAGCGTTGAAGATTCATCGGGTAGGGAGCAGTACTTC	CSVEDSSGREQYF
TRBV2	.	many	15	TRBJ2-7	TGTGCCAGCAGTGAGGAGGGGGCGAGGTCCTACGAGCAGTACTTC	CASSEEGARSYEQYF
TRBV12-3/TRBV12-4	TRBD2	.	15	TRBJ2-3	TGTGCCAGCAGTTTTGCGGGGGGGCGAGGAGATACGCAGTATTTT	CASSFAGGRGDTQYF
TRBV14	.	few	13	TRBJ1-2	TGTGCCAGCAGCCAAGGGACTTTCGATGGCTACACCTTC	CASSQGTFDGYTF
TRBV19	.	.	13	TRBJ1-4	TGTGCCAGTAGTAGCACAACTAATGAAAAACTGTTTTTT	CASSSTTNEKLFF
TRBV29-1	.	many	13	TRBJ2-7	TGCAGCGCAGTGCAGGGGAGCTCCTACGAGCAGTACTTC	CSAVQGSSYEQYF
TRBV6-6	TRBD2	.	16	TRBJ2-5	TGTGCCAGCAGTTACGAACTAGCGCACCGACTGGAGACCCAGTACTTC	CASSYELAHRLETQYF
TRBV4-1	.	.	14	TRBJ1-4	TGCGCCAGCGGTTGGGGTACAACTAATGAAAAACTGTTTTTT	CASGWGTTNEKLFF
TRBV19	TRBD1	few	14	TRBJ2-7	TGTGCCAGTAGGGCCTGGACAGGGGGCTACGAGCAGTACTTC	CASRAWTGGYEQYF